This T cell receptor beta chain emerged from a study of cytomegalovirus exposure and HLA in healthy donors (dated by TCRdb to about 2017). A note on the overall study: According to an earlier analysis of 587 of the donors, 150 million to 200 million T cells yielded 117 million unique TCR beta sequences and about 300 Gb of sequence data. About 320 gigabases of sequencing data and tens of millions of unique TCR sequences were included in an early release covering over 600 HLA-typed donors. Of the 300 to 450 genotyped donors, around 81% fell in the genetic ancestry cluster associated with self-reported Caucasian donors. The study aimed to test whether cataloging public T cell receptors could reveal signatures of past pathogen exposure. The T cell repertoires of 670 or so subjects were profiled by immunosequencing and related to cytomegalovirus serostatus. Besides the first cohort of under 700 subjects, a separate validation cohort made up of 120 different subjects was used. To predict cytomegalovirus infection status, the study brought together high-throughput TCR immunosequencing, statistical association of individual TCRs with disease status, and machine learning. A later analysis re-analyzed previously published TCR beta repertoires from 600 to 850 donors and added high-resolution HLA genotyping to study TCR occurrence patterns. Rather than drawing on any new phenotypic data, the later analysis identified candidate immune exposures from TCR beta sequences and the way those sequences occurred across donors. In an earlier analysis of a few hundred of the donors, high-throughput TCR beta sequencing was used to judge whether each TCR beta V gene segment behaved as functional or pseudogenic. Donor age, sex, ethnicity and CMV serostatus were compiled alongside the repertoire data. In a later genetic analysis, genome-wide SNP genotypes for about 55% of the roughly 700 donors were used, and that subset was treated as a discovery cohort. All discovery cohort repertoires had been generated on a single sequencing platform. HLA typing covered class I and class II loci at four-digit resolution. The number of donors typed differed by locus, with about 629-630 for A, B, C, DRB1 and DQB1, approximately 500 for DQA1, 600 to 610 for DPA1, and about 450 for DPB1. A few DR-DQ haplotypes were treated as single units for association and clustering because of strong linkage in the cohort. Across 300 to 400 genotyped donors of the cohort, an average of approximately 240,000 unique TCR beta nucleotide sequences per donor were sequenced, and 15% to 20% of those sequences were non-productive.

Comments on this clone: No cognate antigen has been identified for it. The junction differs from germline at one of its ends, possibly a read error.

In total, 600 or so healthy bone marrow donors made up the cohort. At the time of sampling, all cohort members were nominally healthy, though unrecorded immune exposures were likely present. The donor was CMV seropositive and belonged to the group of a few hundred seropositive cohort members. Every donor gave a peripheral blood sample, and the peripheral blood mononuclear cells from that sample were used for TCR beta sequencing. The Qiagen DNeasy Blood Extraction Kit was used to extract genomic DNA from the blood cell samples. CDR1 and CDR2 (SQVTM, ANQGSEA) derive from the germline V gene. CDR3 length: 15 amino acids, cysteine to phenylalanine. The only DNA kept is the CDR3, 45 bases in frame from the first base. The paper's findings and limits, for the study overall: A later genetic analysis associated a missense DCLRE1C variant with V-gene and J-gene trimming of TCR beta chains, and an independent cohort replicated the association. Because HLA typing was missing for some donors at each locus, association tests included only the typed subset. In both the original and validation cohorts, the classifier was reported to diagnose cytomegalovirus status with high specificity and sensitivity. A later analysis found that HLA-associated TCR beta chains were more clonally expanded and had lower generation probabilities than equally common non-associated chains. Presence/absence analyses assumed roughly uniform sequencing depth across donors, an assumption that may not hold. In a later analysis, the rate of TCR association differed among HLA loci, with DRB1 alleles having the most associated TCRs and HLA-C alleles having the fewest. Most TCR sequences were observed very rarely across donors, whereas some public TCRs were present in many individuals. Linkage disequilibrium might explain the correlated functional status among segregating V segments, but an unknown experimental factor could not be excluded. The authors suggested that the approach could potentially be generalized to other disease states and immunological phenotypes. CMV serostatus was the only immune exposure information available for the cohort. In this cohort, only TCR beta chains were sequenced, and detectable features were limited by the absence of alpha or paired-chain data. In a later genetic analysis, fewer N-insertions in productive TCRs were reported among donors in an Asian-associated ancestry cluster than the roughly 710-donor mean. Over 15 rarely observed V segments, including chromosome 9 orphons, were excluded from the earlier analysis of approximately 600 of the donors because counts were too low. When HLA alleles, especially DR and DQ, strongly co-occurred, TCR associations were difficult to assign to individual alleles. The study gave a list of 150 to 200 TCR beta chains associated with cytomegalovirus. A cluster of highly shared sequence variants was judged likely to represent a technical artifact of the sequencing pipeline. A later analysis found that most CMV-associated TCR beta chains appeared HLA-restricted, with HLA associations seemingly driven largely by CMV exposure. A further reported finding was that TCR beta sequences accurately predicted the HLA-A and HLA-B alleles for most subjects in the first cohort. In an earlier analysis of some 500 of the donors, most TCR beta V segments appeared in productive rearrangements about 87% or about 30% of the time, broadly matching IMGT annotations. At a false discovery rate of 0.05, a later analysis linked 15,000 to 20,000 TCR beta sequences to specific HLA alleles. Several of the top co-occurrence clusters appeared to be linked to parvovirus B19, influenza, CMV and Epstein-Barr virus, according to a later analysis. In vitro tests confirmed that three of the cytomegalovirus-associated TCR beta chains recognize cytomegalovirus antigens. Some IMGT-functional V segments, including TRBV6-2 and TRBV6-3, could not be distinguished by the 87-base-pair reads and were therefore excluded.

Library preparation employed the immunoSEQ multiplex PCR assay. A mixture of 60 forward primers for TCR Vbeta segments and 13 reverse primers for TCR Jbeta segments was used in the multiplex PCR. A multiplex PCR assay on genomic DNA amplified the CDR3 region of rearranged TCR beta genes. The amplified TCR beta libraries were sequenced on the Illumina HiSeq System as 87-base-pair reads. Turning to the authors' computational methods: A later analysis counted about 82 million unique TCR beta chains across the 500 to 850 repertoires, and 10 million to 11 million of these chains were shared by at least two donors. Raw reads were error-corrected and collapsed into unique sequences with a nearest-neighbor algorithm that merged closely related sequences to remove PCR and sequencing errors. Alignment of CDR3 sequences to IMGT reference sequences was used to assign V, D and J gene segments. For a sequence to be retained, at least a six-nucleotide match to both a V gene segment and a J gene segment was required. Rearrangements were called productive when the CDR3 lacked stop codons and stayed in frame with V and J; all others were non-productive. Following IMGT convention, CDR3 was defined as the stretch from the second conserved V-encoded cysteine to the conserved J-encoded phenylalanine. In an earlier analysis of around 540 of the donors, sequences lacking an unambiguous match to a single V gene segment were excluded. In an earlier analysis of 500 to 750 of the donors, V segments were called functional above 56.7% productive rearrangements and were called segregating when the between-donor standard deviation exceeded 5%. A statistical classification framework was built to diagnose cytomegalovirus status from the catalog of TCR beta chain sequences. In a later analysis, V and J genes were assigned by comparing TCR nucleotide sequences against IMGT/GENE-DB human TR gene sequences. Using the TCRdist pipeline, a later analysis assigned CDR3 sequences along with most-parsimonious VDJ recombination scenarios. In a later analysis, each TCR beta chain was defined by its CDR3 amino acid sequence together with its V-gene family, and reads without a unique V-gene family were excluded. To address suspected cross-contamination and a sequencing artifact, a later analysis removed under 600 highly shared, low-generation-probability nucleotide sequences. In a later analysis, a clonal expansion index for each public chain was calculated from normalized within-repertoire ranks of inferred template counts. In a later analysis, generation probabilities were computed using a VDJ recombination model fitted to out-of-frame rearrangements, and the results were checked against IGoR. In a later analysis, hypergeometric tests were used to score TCR-TCR, TCR-HLA and TCR-CMV co-occurrence, with a repertoire-size bias correction applied to TCR pairs. False discovery rates were estimated in a later analysis by permuting HLA or CMV assignments 20 times. In a later analysis, co-occurring TCRs were grouped with DBSCAN, and TCRdist sequence similarity was added when clustering was performed within HLA-allele-positive subsets. Repertoires with fewer than 30,000 or more than 120,000 public chains, plus five repertoires with anomalous nucleotide sharing, were excluded from co-occurrence clustering. The source is immuneACCESS, and TCRdb retained only in-frame sequences with V and J called. Part of the clones is not carried over; for the studies checked, unresolved V genes explain less than half of this, and the remainder is unexplained. V, J and clone size reflect that table, while D and trimming were determined from the DNA. The sample table contains around 180,000 clones; only one count was recorded for 80% to 85% of them. The top ten clonotypes cover around 2% of the sample.

This receptor was taken from a woman between 18 and 29 years old in good health and CMV-seropositive. The V gene is TRBV29-1 and the J gene is TRBJ2-7; a tentative D match to TRBD1 spans 5 bases. Sequencing was carried out using PBMCs. CDR3 sequence: CSVEDSRAASYEQYF. Read as DNA, the sequence is TGCAGCGTGGAAGATTCCAGGGCCGCCTCCTACGAGCAGTACTTC.